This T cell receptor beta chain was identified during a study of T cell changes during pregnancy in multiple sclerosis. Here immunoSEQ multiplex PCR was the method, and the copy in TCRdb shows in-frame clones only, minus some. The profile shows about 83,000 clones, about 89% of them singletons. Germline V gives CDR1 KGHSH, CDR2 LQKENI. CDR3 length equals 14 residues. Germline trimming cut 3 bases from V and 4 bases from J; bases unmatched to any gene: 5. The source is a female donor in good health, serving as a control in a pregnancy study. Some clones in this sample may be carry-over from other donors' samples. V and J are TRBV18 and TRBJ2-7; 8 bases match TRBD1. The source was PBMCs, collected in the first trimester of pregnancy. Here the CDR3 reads CASSPDRVAYEQYF. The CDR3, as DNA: TGTGCCAGCTCACCGGACAGGGTGGCGTACGAGCAGTACTTC.